What follows are 17 T cell receptor beta chains derived from one specimen sequenced in a study of CD8 T cells in ankylosing spondylitis. A single record per CDR3 protein comes from TCRdb applying MiXCR to the 5' RACE reads. Of approximately 240,000 distinct CDR3 sequences listed, roughly a quarter are singletons. The sample taken for sequencing was blood, either unsorted or a sorted T cell fraction (not recorded which). The receptors stem from a male donor with ankylosing spondylitis or in good health (not recorded which).

This chain uses TRBV12-3 or TRBV12-4 with TRBJ2-1; 9 bases match TRBD2. There are 12 residues in the CDR3. J was trimmed by 8 bases and V by 9 bases; bases with no gene match: 5. Here the CDR3 reads CARGRGGDEQFF. The CDR3 DNA is TGTGCCAGGGGGCGGGGGGGAGATGAGCAGTTCTTC.

V usage is TRBV12-3 or TRBV12-4 and J usage is TRBJ2-3; 7 nucleotides align to TRBD2. The CDR3 length is 14 residues. The junction had 4 bases not matched to a gene; V was cut back by 6 bases and J by 1 base. The CDR3: CASRASGGTDTQYF. CDR3 DNA: TGTGCCAGCAGGGCTAGCGGTGGCACAGATACGCAGTATTTT.

In its sample, this clonotype was seen many times. The V and J genes are TRBV29-1 and TRBJ2-7, with D unresolved. The ends were cut back, 0 bases at V and 10 bases at J, with 10 bases in the middle. Germline V gives CDR1 SQVTM, CDR2 ANQGSEA. CDR3 length: 11 amino acids. The CDR3 DNA is TGCAGCGTTGAAGATCCCTCCGGACAGTACTTC. Protein sequence: CSVEDPSGQYF.

The rearrangement uses TRBV10-3 and TRBJ1-4; D is unclear. The CDR3 runs to 15 residues. Germline-derived CDR1 and CDR2 are ENHRY and SYGVKD. V lost 7 bases and J 4 bases, leaving 16 bases between the germline ends. CDR3: CAIIPRGPDNEKLFF. In nucleotides, the CDR3 is TGTGCCATCATCCCCCGTGGTCCGGATAATGAAAAACTGTTTTTT.

The chain combines TRBV11-2 with TRBJ2-3, with no clear D. The ends were cut back, 5 bases at V and 2 bases at J, with 14 bases in the middle. Germline V gene sequence: CDR1 SGHAT, CDR2 FQNNGV. The CDR3 runs to 15 residues. CDR3: CASSIRATNTDTQYF. The CDR3 region has the DNA TGTGCCAGCAGCATCCGGGCCACCAACACAGATACGCAGTATTTT. Supplemented by reference TRBV11-2 and TRBJ2-3, the full variable domain reads EAGVAQSPRYKIIEKRQSVAFWCNPISGHATLYWYQQILGQGPKLLIQFQNNGVVDDSQLPKDRFSAERLKGVDSTLKIQPAKLEDSAVYLCASSIRATNTDTQYFGPGTRLTVL.

This clonotype was counted ten times or more. The chain has TRBV20-1 and TRBJ1-1; possible D gene TRBD1, 6 bases. V was pared by 3 bases and J by 3 bases, with 17 bases between. The CDR3 totals 15 residues. CDR1 is DFQATT and CDR2 is SNEGSKA in the germline V gene (reference sequence). The CDR3 sequence: CSARRGRGEDTEAFF. The CDR3, as DNA: TGCAGTGCTAGGAGGGGGAGGGGTGAGGACACTGAAGCTTTCTTT.

In its sample, this clonotype was seen many times. The chain combines TRBV25-1 with TRBJ2-3, with TRBD2 as a possible D gene (5 bases). The CDR3 has 14 amino acids. Germline CDR1 is MGHDK and CDR2 is SYGVNS. V gave up 2 bases and J gave up 10 bases, with 16 bases separating them. CDR3 region: CASSEEGHSTSQYF. CDR3 nucleotides: TGTGCCAGCAGTGAAGAGGGCCATTCGACTTCGCAGTATTTT.

In this sample, this clonotype turned up many times. The rearrangement joins TRBV29-1 to TRBJ2-7; 11 bases are a match to TRBD1. This CDR3 spans 14 amino acids. CDR1 is SQVTM, CDR2 ANQGSEA, per germline. With 7 bases clipped from V and 3 bases from J, the junction kept 8 bases outside the gene matches. The CDR3 loop reads CSATTGTGGYEQYF. CDR3 in DNA: TGCAGCGCGACCACCGGGACAGGGGGCTACGAGCAGTACTTC.

This clonotype was recorded a few times. In DNA, the CDR3 is TGCAGTGCTAGAATGGGAGAGACCCAGTACTTC. It translates to CSARMGETQYF. The J gene is TRBJ2-5, the V gene TRBV20-1; D unclear. Between the trimmed V and J ends, which lost 2 bases and 4 bases, there was a span of 5 bases. The CDR3 totals 11 residues. Per germline, CDR1 DFQATT and CDR2 SNEGSKA (reference sequence).

V gene TRBV20-1 combines with J gene TRBJ2-5; 9 bases are a match to TRBD2. Unmatched junction bases numbered 6, after V lost 8 bases and J lost 5 bases. Germline-derived CDR1 and CDR2 are DFQATT and SNEGSKA (reference sequence). There are 12 residues in the CDR3. CDR3 loop: CSWRGGYETQYF. The CDR3 bases are TGCAGTTGGCGGGGGGGGTACGAGACCCAGTACTTC.

This clonotype has a count of ten or more. The chain links TRBV7-2 to TRBJ2-3; D uncertain. The CDR3 is 13 residues long. CDR1 is SGHTA, CDR2 FQGNSA, per germline. V was cut by 2 bases and J by 6 bases, with 9 bases left in between. The DNA for the CDR3 is TGTGCCAGCAGCTTATCTCGTTCGGATACGCAGTATTTT. Protein sequence: CASSLSRSDTQYF.

This clonotype occurred a few times. This chain uses TRBV6-1 with TRBJ1-2; D is unclear. V was clipped by 6 bases and J by 0 bases, with 14 bases between them. The length of the CDR3 is 15 residues. From germline, CDR1 is MNHNS and CDR2 SASEGT. This CDR3 reads CASSPFGEANYGYTF. The DNA of the CDR3 is TGTGCCAGCAGCCCTTTTGGGGAAGCTAACTATGGCTACACCTTC.

This clonotype was observed at least ten times. The chain links TRBV7-2 to TRBJ2-5; perhaps D is TRBD1 or TRBD2 (5 bases each). Germline lookup yields CDR1 SGHTA and CDR2 FQGNSA. Trimming took off 1 base at V and 5 bases at J, with 11 bases between the two ends. The CDR3 runs to 14 residues. CDR3: CASSLDRGRETQYF. As DNA, the CDR3 is TGTGCCAGCAGCTTAGACCGGGGCCGGGAGACCCAGTACTTC.

The chain joins TRBV2 to TRBJ2-5, with a weak D call TRBD1 (6 bases). Germline V lookup: CDR1 SNHLY, CDR2 FYNNEI. The CDR3 extends over 14 amino acids. V lost 2 bases and J 0 bases, leaving 7 bases between the germline ends. The CDR3 coding sequence is TGTGCCAGCAGTGAAAACAGGGACCAAGAGACCCAGTACTTC. Translated: CASSENRDQETQYF. Together with reference TRBV2 and TRBJ2-5, the CDR3 gives the full variable domain: EPEVTQTPSHQVTQMGQEVILRCVPISNHLYFYWYRQILGQKVEFLVSFYNNEISEKSEIFDDQFSVERPDGSNFTLKIRSTKLEDSAMYFCASSENRDQETQYFGPGTRLLVL.

A few counts support this clonotype. The chain carries TRBV20-1 and TRBJ2-7; 8 bases are a match to TRBD2. V shed 7 bases and J 7 bases; nucleotides not matched to a gene: 15. This CDR3 comprises 14 residues. Germline assignment: CDR1 DFQATT and CDR2 SNEGSKA (reference sequence). CDR3 in DNA: TGCAGTGTCCCGAGGTCCGGGGGGGCGGGGGAGCAGTACTTC. This sequence encodes CSVPRSGGAGEQYF.

The chain joins TRBV12-3 or TRBV12-4 to TRBJ1-6; TRBD1 matches 10 bases. J gave up 9 bases and V 6 bases, and 8 bases lay outside the gene matches. This CDR3 comprises 15 residues. CDR3 DNA: TGTGCCAGCAGCCAAACCGGGACAGGGGTTTCACCCCTCCACTTT. Its protein is CASSQTGTGVSPLHF.

This clonotype appeared many times. The chain couples TRBV12-3 or TRBV12-4 to TRBJ2-5, with D maybe TRBD2 (6 bases). The length of the CDR3 is 12 residues. The V and J ends lost 4 bases and 5 bases respectively, with 8 bases between them. The CDR3 bases are TGTGCCAGCAGTTCTAGCGCCGAGACCCAGTACTTC. It specifies CASSSSAETQYF.